Following are 26 T cell receptor beta chains from one sample sequenced in a study of cytomegalovirus exposure and HLA in healthy donors. Both 60 Vbeta primers and 13 Jbeta primers went into the PCR. Here immunoSEQ multiplex PCR was the method, and the copy in TCRdb shows in-frame clones only, minus some. The data hold 130,000 or so clones, with approximately 80% observed a single time. Sequenced input: PBMCs. These receptors originate from a man aged 18 to 29 in good health and CMV-seropositive.

The chain is built from TRBV5-8 and TRBJ2-6; D call uncertain. Trimming removed 0 bases at V and 0 bases at J, with 13 bases between. The CDR3 extends over 18 amino acids. CDR1 SGHTS and CDR2 YDEGEE come from the germline V gene. CDR3 sequence (DNA): TGTGCCAGCAGCTTGGTGGCAGTAGCAACCTCTGGGGCCAACGTCCTGACTTTC. Amino acids: CASSLVAVATSGANVLTF.

This chain connects TRBV2 to TRBJ2-5; D call uncertain. CDR3 length: 14 residues. V lost 2 bases, J lost 4 bases, and 11 bases lay in between. Germline V gene sequence: CDR1 SNHLY, CDR2 FYNNEI. This CDR3 reads CASSESTAAETQYF. The CDR3 DNA reads as TGTGCCAGCAGTGAAAGTACAGCAGCAGAGACCCAGTACTTC.

This chain connects TRBV7-9 to TRBJ2-1, with D tentatively TRBD2 (5 bases). The CDR3 has 13 residues. Germline lookup yields CDR1 SEHNR and CDR2 FQNEAQ (reference sequence). V lost 7 bases, J lost 3 bases, and 10 bases lay in between. The CDR3 protein is CASNEEGYNEQFF. The CDR3 region has the DNA TGTGCCAGCAACGAAGAGGGCTACAATGAGCAGTTCTTC.

Concerning this clone: An end of the junction differs from the germline gene, which may be a read error. The same CDR3 is also encoded by other DNA sequences in this sample. J is TRBJ2-6 and V is TRBV30, with a weak D call TRBD1 (5 bases). The V gene's germline CDR1 is GTSNPN and CDR2 SVGIG (reference sequence). This CDR3 contains 16 residues. The CDR3 nucleotides read TGTGCCTGGAATGGCCCCAGGTTCTCTGGGGCCAACGTTCTGACTTTC. It codes for CAWNGPRFSGANVLTF.

The V and J genes are TRBV4-1 and TRBJ2-5; TRBD1 aligns across 10 bases. The J call may not be correct, given that the DNA end is closer to TRBJ2-7. There are 15 residues in the CDR3. The germline CDR1 and CDR2 sequences are MGHRA and YSYEKL. CDR3 loop: CASSPKPGQGYEQYF. The CDR3 nucleotides are TGCGCCAGCAGCCCAAAGCCGGGACAGGGGTACGAGCAGTACTTC.

The chain carries TRBV4-1 and TRBJ1-6; D is ambiguous. CDR3 length equals 15 residues. CDR1 and CDR2 (germline): MGHRA, YSYEKL. Deletions cut 1 base from V and 4 bases from J, with 8 bases between. The CDR3 region has the DNA TGCGCCAGCAGCCAAGTATCCTCTTATAATTCACCCCTCCACTTT. Residues: CASSQVSSYNSPLHF.

The chain employs TRBV6-1 and TRBJ1-2, with TRBD1 as a possible D gene (5 bases). Looked up from germline, CDR1 is MNHNS and CDR2 is SASEGT. Trimming stripped 5 bases from V and 4 bases from J, with 11 bases between. This CDR3 is built from 13 residues. CDR3 in amino acids: CASSLTVLYGYTF. CDR3 bases: TGTGCCAGCAGTCTGACAGTTCTCTATGGCTACACCTTC.

The chain carries TRBV11-2 and TRBJ1-5, with 10 bases that match TRBD1. Germline-derived CDR1 and CDR2 are SGHAT and FQNNGV. V lost 5 bases to trimming and J lost 3 bases; unmatched junction nucleotides: 4. The CDR3 runs 15 residues. DNA for the CDR3: TGTGCCAGCAGCCCTGGGACAGGGGCCAATCAGCCCCAGCATTTT. This sequence encodes CASSPGTGANQPQHF.

A note on this clone: An end of the junction does not agree with germline; a read error may underlie this. The V call is TRBV4-1, the J call TRBJ2-1; possibly TRBD1 for D (6 bases). Looked up from germline, CDR1 is MGHRA and CDR2 is YSYEKL. The CDR3 covers 17 residues. The CDR3 spells CASSQDVYREGYNEQLF. The CDR3 DNA is TGCGCCAGCAGCCAAGATGTTTACAGGGAAGGATACAATGAGCAGCTCTTC.

The V gene is TRBV7-9, the J gene TRBJ2-3; 10 bases map to TRBD2. V shed 2 bases, J shed 14 bases, and the junction held 19 bases outside the gene matches. This CDR3 has 17 residues. The germline CDR1 and CDR2 sequences are SEHNR and FQNEAQ (reference sequence). The CDR3 DNA sequence: TGTGCCAGCAGCTTAAACGACGGATCGCCTAGCGGGAGCGAAGGGTATTTT. Protein product: CASSLNDGSPSGSEGYF.

The chain has TRBV29-1 and TRBJ1-2; TRBD1 agrees at 8 bases. This CDR3 region has 15 residues. Looked up from germline, CDR1 is SQVTM and CDR2 is ANQGSEA. Trimming removed 3 bases from V and 8 bases from J; junction bases left unmatched: 14. CDR3 coding DNA: TGCAGCGTTGACGGCGCCCAGGGGGCCGCTCGGGGCTACACCTTC. Amino acids: CSVDGAQGAARGYTF.

This clone was detected only a few times. The CDR3 spells CASSSYRGRNSPLHF. The CDR3 region has the DNA TGTGCCAGCAGTTCTTACAGGGGGCGGAATTCACCCCTCCACTTT. The chain recombines TRBV27 with TRBJ1-6, with TRBD1 identical over 9 bases. CDR3 length equals 15 residues. The ends lost 4 bases at V and 7 bases at J; junction bases unmatched: 5. The germline gives CDR1 MNHEY, CDR2 SMNVEV (reference sequence).

The rearrangement uses TRBV5-1 and TRBJ1-2, with TRBD1 identical over 7 bases. Germline assignment: CDR1 SGHRS and CDR2 YFSETQ. V lost 4 bases to trimming and J lost 6 bases; unmatched junction nucleotides: 9. The CDR3 is 14 residues long. This CDR3 reads CASSEEQGWDGYTF. CDR3 DNA sequence: TGCGCCAGCAGCGAGGAACAGGGGTGGGATGGCTACACCTTC.

V usage is TRBV5-4 and J usage is TRBJ2-5; 7 bases map to TRBD1. The DNA end favors TRBJ2-7, so the J call may be wrong. Germline CDR1 SGHNT, CDR2 YYREEE (reference sequence). The CDR3 is made up of 13 amino acids. The CDR3 protein is CASSSRDSYEQYF. The DNA for the CDR3 is TGTGCCAGCAGCTCCCGGGACAGCTACGAGCAGTACTTC.

The rearrangement joins TRBV5-8 to TRBJ2-1; 10 nucleotides agree with TRBD1. V was clipped by 4 bases and J by 8 bases; unmatched bases: 18. CDR1 is SGHTS and CDR2 is YDEGEE in the germline V gene. There are 18 residues in the CDR3. The DNA for the CDR3 is TGTGCCAGCAGCCCCTGGTTTAGTGAGGACAGGGGGGAGGATGAGCAGTTCTTC. This codes for CASSPWFSEDRGEDEQFF.

This clone has only a few counts. The gene calls are TRBV9 and TRBJ1-1, with 10 bases identical to TRBD1. This CDR3 has 13 amino acids. V lost 0 bases and J lost 12; bases outside the gene matches: 5. Germline V gives CDR1 SGDLS, CDR2 YYNGEE. The CDR3 is CASSVDRQGATFF. The DNA for the CDR3 is TGTGCCAGCAGCGTAGACCGACAGGGGGCGACTTTCTTT.

The CDR3 sequence: CASSETPRSNYGYTF. The DNA of the CDR3 is TGTGCCAGCAGTGAAACACCCAGGTCTAACTATGGCTACACCTTC. This rearrangement joins TRBV6-1 to TRBJ1-2; D is uncertain. With 2 bases removed from V and 0 bases from J, the gap between germline ends came to 10 bases. Per germline, CDR1 MNHNS and CDR2 SASEGT. The CDR3 sequence is 15 residues long.

This clone was counted between two and nine times. The V and J genes are TRBV5-1 and TRBJ1-1; possible D gene TRBD1, 5 bases. Looked up from germline, CDR1 is SGHRS and CDR2 is YFSETQ. V shed 0 bases and J shed 0 bases, with 12 bases lying between them. The CDR3 runs to 16 residues. CDR3 DNA: TGCGCCAGCAGCTTGGAGGGGCCGAGGTTGAACACTGAAGCTTTCTTT. Translating gives CASSLEGPRLNTEAFF. Full variable domain (remainder filled in from reference TRBV5-1 and TRBJ1-1): KAGVTQTPRYLIKTRGQQVTLSCSPISGHRSVSWYQQTPGQGLQFLFEYFSETQRNKGNFPGRFSGRQFSNSRSEMNVSTLELGDSALYLCASSLEGPRLNTEAFFGQGTRLTVV.

This clone has only a few counts. V usage is TRBV6-5 and J usage is TRBJ2-7; 10 bases are shared with TRBD1. From germline, CDR1 is MNHEY and CDR2 SVGAGI. The V segment lost 5 bases and the J segment 6 bases; nucleotides outside the gene matches: 4. The CDR3 is made up of 13 amino acids. The CDR3 nucleotides read TGTGCCAGCAGTGAAGGGGACAGGGGCGAGCAGTACTTC. This codes for CASSEGDRGEQYF.

The sample holds one count of this clone. CDR3 in DNA: TGTGCCTGGAGTGTAGGGGGACTAGCGGGGTTCAGCTCCTACAATGAGCAGTTCTTC. Its translation: CAWSVGGLAGFSSYNEQFF. The chain carries TRBV30 and TRBJ2-1; the match to TRBD2 covers 13 bases. CDR3 length: 19 residues. Germline loops: CDR1 GTSNPN, CDR2 SVGIG (reference sequence). Losses at the gene ends were 0 bases for V and 0 bases for J; bases not matched to a gene: 8.

The J gene is TRBJ2-1, the V gene TRBV9; no clear D gene. Germline V gene sequence: CDR1 SGDLS, CDR2 YYNGEE. The V end was cut by 7 bases, the J end by 7 bases, with 12 bases between. The CDR3 loop spans 12 amino acids. The CDR3 sequence is CASSFVENEQFF. CDR3 nucleotides: TGTGCCAGCTCGTTCGTGGAGAATGAGCAGTTCTTC.

This clone was picked up a small number of times. V and J are TRBV5-6 and TRBJ1-2; D gene unclear. CDR3 length: 15 amino acids. Trimming took off 4 bases at V and 4 bases at J, with 17 bases between the two ends. CDR1 is SGHDT and CDR2 is YYEEEE in the germline V gene. The CDR3 sequence: CASSRGSDHFYGYTF. In DNA form, the CDR3 reads TGTGCCAGCAGCCGAGGATCCGATCATTTCTATGGCTACACCTTC.

V usage is TRBV5-8 and J usage is TRBJ1-1; the D is unclear. The length of the CDR3 is 12 residues. V dropped 2 bases and J dropped 7 bases, with 9 bases sitting between them. CDR1 and CDR2 from the germline V gene are SGHTS and YDEGEE. The CDR3 is CASSFGVSEAFF. Here the CDR3 DNA reads TGTGCCAGCAGCTTTGGAGTGAGTGAAGCTTTCTTT.

Notes on this clone: Mismatch with germline at one junction end may stem from a read error. The chain carries TRBV10-2 and TRBJ1-1; D perhaps matches TRBD1 (6 bases). This CDR3 has 15 amino acids. Germline V gene lookup returns CDR1 WSHSY and CDR2 SAAADI. For the CDR3, the DNA is TGCGCCAGCAGTGATGCGGACAGCTTGAACGCTGAAGCTTTCTTT. Amino acids: CASSDADSLNAEAFF.

This clone was detected once. The genes are TRBV7-8 and TRBJ2-7; 7 bases are shared with TRBD2. This CDR3 has 16 residues. Germline loops: CDR1 SGHVS, CDR2 FQNEAQ. J was trimmed by 0 bases and V by 1 base; bases with no gene match: 6. The DNA for the CDR3 is TGTGCCAGCAGCTTAGGTCCTAGCGGAGCCTCCTACGAGCAGTACTTC. It codes for CASSLGPSGASYEQYF.

This clone appeared a single time. V gene TRBV7-3 combines with J gene TRBJ2-4; TRBD2 aligns across 7 bases. The V gene's germline CDR1 is SGHTA and CDR2 FQGTGA. V lost 5 bases to trimming and J lost 6 bases; unmatched junction nucleotides: 4. The CDR3 spans 13 residues. DNA of the CDR3: TGTGCCAGCAGCCTCGGGGGGAGAAACATTCAGTACTTC. Amino acid sequence: CASSLGGRNIQYF.